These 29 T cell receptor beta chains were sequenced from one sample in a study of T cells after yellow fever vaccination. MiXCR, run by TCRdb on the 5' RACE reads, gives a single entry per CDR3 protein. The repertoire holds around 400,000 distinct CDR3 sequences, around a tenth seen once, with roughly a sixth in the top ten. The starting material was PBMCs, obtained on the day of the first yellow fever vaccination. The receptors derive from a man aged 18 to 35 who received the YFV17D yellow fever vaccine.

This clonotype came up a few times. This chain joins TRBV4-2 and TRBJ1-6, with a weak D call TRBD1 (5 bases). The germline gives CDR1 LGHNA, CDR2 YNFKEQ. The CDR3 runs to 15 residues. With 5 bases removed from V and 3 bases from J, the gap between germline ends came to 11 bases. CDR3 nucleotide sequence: TGTGCCAGCAGCGGGCGGCAGGGCTATAATTCACCCCTCCACTTT. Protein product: CASSGRQGYNSPLHF.

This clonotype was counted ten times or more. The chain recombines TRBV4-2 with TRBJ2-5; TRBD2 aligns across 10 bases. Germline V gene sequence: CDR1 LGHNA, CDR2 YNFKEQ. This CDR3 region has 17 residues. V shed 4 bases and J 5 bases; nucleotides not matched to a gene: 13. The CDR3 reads CASSRDGSSGGYETQYF. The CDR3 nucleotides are TGTGCCAGCAGCCGAGACGGTTCTAGCGGGGGTTATGAGACCCAGTACTTC.

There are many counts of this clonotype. CDR3 amino acids: CASSESGGATDTQYF. CDR3 DNA sequence: TGTGCCAGCAGTGAAAGCGGGGGGGCCACAGATACGCAGTATTTT. V and J are TRBV6-4 and TRBJ2-3; 10 bases line up with TRBD2. Losses at the gene ends were 3 bases for V and 2 bases for J; bases not matched to a gene: 2. This CDR3 has 15 amino acids. Germline-derived CDR1 and CDR2 are MRHNA and SNTAGT.

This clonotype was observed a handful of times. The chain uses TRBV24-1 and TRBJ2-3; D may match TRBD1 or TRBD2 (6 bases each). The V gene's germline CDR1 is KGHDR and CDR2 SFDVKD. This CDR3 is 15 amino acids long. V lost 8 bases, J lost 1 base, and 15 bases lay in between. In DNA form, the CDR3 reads TGTGCCACCACTCTTGGTGGGGGGCGCACAGATACGCAGTATTTT. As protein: CATTLGGGRTDTQYF.

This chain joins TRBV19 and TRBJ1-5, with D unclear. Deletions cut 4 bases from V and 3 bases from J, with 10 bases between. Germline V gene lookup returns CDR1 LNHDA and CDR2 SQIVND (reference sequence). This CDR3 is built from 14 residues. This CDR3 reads CASSKGFPNQPQHF. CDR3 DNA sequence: TGTGCCAGTAGTAAAGGGTTCCCCAATCAGCCCCAGCATTTT.

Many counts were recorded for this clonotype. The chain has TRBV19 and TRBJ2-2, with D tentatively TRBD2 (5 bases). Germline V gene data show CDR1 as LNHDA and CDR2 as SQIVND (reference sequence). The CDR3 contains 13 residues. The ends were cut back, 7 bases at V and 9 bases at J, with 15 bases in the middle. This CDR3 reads CASTAGVLWELFF. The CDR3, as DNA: TGTGCCAGTACGGCCGGGGTCCTATGGGAGCTGTTTTTT.

CDR3 region: CASSPNIKNIQYF. For the CDR3, the DNA is TGTGCCAGCAGCCCTAACATCAAAAACATTCAGTACTTC. The V call is TRBV7-2, the J call TRBJ2-4; no definite D call. The CDR3 covers 13 residues. CDR1 SGHTA and CDR2 FQGNSA come from the germline V gene. V lost 5 bases, J lost 3 bases, and 8 bases lay in between.

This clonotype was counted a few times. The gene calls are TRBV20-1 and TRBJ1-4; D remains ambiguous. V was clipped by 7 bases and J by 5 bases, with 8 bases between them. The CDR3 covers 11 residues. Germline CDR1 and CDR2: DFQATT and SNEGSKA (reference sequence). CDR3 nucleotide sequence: TGCAGTGGGACGGTGAATGAAAAACTGTTTTTT. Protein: CSGTVNEKLFF.

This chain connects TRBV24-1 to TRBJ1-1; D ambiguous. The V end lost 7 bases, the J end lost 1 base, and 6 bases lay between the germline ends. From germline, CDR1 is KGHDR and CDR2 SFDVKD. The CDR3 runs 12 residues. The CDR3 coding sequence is TGTGCCACCAGCGGAGCGAACACTGAAGCTTTCTTT. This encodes CATSGANTEAFF.

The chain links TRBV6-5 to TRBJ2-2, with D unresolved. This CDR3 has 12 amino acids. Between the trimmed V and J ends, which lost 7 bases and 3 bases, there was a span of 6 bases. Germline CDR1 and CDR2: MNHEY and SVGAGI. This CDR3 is CASNGYTGELFF. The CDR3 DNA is TGTGCCAGCAATGGATACACCGGGGAGCTGTTTTTT.

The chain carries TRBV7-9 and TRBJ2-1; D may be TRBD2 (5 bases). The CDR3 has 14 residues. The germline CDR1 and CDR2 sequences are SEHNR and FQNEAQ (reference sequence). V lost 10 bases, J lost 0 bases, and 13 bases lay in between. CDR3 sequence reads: CATPSGLSYNEQFF. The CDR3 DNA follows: TGTGCCACCCCGAGCGGCCTCTCCTACAATGAGCAGTTCTTC.

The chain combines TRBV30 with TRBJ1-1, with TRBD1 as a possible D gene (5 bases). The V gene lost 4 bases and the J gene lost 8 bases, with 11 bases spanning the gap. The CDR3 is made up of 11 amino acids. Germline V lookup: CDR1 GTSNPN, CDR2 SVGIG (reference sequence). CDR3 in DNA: TGTGCCTGGATCCCACAGGCCGAAGCTTTCTTT. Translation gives CAWIPQAEAFF.

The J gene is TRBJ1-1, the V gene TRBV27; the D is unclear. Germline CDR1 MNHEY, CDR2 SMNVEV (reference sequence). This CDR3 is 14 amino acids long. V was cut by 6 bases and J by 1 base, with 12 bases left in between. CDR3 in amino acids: CASRILGGNTEAFF. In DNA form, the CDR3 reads TGTGCCAGCAGGATTCTGGGTGGGAACACTGAAGCTTTCTTT.

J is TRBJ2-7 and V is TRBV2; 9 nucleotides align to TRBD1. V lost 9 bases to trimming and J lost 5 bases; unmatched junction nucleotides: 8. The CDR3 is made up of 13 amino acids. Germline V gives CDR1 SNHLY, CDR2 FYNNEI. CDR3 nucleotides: TGTGCCAGTTCGGGACAGGGATGGGACGAGCAGTACGTC. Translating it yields CASSGQGWDEQYV.

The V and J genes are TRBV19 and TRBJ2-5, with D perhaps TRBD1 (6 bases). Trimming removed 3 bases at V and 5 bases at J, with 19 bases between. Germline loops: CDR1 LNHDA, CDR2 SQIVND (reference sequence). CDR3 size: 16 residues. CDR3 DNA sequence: TGTGCCAGTAGTATCGAGGGGGAAACCTCCCTGGAGACCCAGTACTTC. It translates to CASSIEGETSLETQYF.

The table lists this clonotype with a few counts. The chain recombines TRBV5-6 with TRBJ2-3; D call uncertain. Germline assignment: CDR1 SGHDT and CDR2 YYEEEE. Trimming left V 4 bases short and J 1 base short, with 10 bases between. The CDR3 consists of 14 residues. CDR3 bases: TGTGCCAGCAGCCCCGTCGAAGGCACAGATACGCAGTATTTT. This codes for CASSPVEGTDTQYF.

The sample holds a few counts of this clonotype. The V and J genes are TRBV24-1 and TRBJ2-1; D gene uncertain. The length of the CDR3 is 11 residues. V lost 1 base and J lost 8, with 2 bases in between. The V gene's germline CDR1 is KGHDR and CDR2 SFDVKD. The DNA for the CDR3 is TGTGCCACCAGTGATTTCGATGAGCAGTTCTTC. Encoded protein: CATSDFDEQFF.

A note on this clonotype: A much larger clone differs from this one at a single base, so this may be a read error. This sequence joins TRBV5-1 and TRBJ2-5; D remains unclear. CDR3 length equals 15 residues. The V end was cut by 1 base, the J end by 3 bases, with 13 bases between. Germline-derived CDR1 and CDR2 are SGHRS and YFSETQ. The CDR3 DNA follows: TGCGCCAGCAGCTTGTACCCACAAACCAAAGAGACCCAGTACTTC. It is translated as CASSLYPQTKETQYF.

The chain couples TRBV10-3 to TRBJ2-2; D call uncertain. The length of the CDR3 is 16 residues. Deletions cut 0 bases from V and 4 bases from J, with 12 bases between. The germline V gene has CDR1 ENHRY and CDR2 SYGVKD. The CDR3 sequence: CAISESRPGSTGELFF. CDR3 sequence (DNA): TGTGCCATCAGTGAGTCGCGACCCGGTAGCACCGGGGAGCTGTTTTTT.

CDR3 residues: CASRMTGVNQPQHF. The CDR3 nucleotides read TGTGCCAGTAGGATGACAGGGGTTAATCAGCCCCAGCATTTT. V gene TRBV19 combines with J gene TRBJ1-5; 8 bases fit TRBD1. From germline, CDR1 is LNHDA and CDR2 SQIVND (reference sequence). V trimming: 6 bases; J trimming: 4 bases; junction bases outside the gene matches: 5. The CDR3 has 14 residues.

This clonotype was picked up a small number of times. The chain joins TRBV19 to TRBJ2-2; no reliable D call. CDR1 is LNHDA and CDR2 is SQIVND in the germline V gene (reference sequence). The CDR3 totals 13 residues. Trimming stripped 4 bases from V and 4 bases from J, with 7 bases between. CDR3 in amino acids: CASSTELTGELFF. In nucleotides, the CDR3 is TGTGCCAGTAGTACAGAACTCACCGGGGAGCTGTTTTTT.

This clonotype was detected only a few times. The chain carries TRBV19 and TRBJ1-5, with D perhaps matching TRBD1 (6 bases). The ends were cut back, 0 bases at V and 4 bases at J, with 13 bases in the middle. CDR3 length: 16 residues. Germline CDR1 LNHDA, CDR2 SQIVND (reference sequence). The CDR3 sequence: CASSIEVTGSNQPQHF. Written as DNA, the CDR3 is TGTGCCAGTAGTATAGAGGTCACAGGGTCAAATCAGCCCCAGCATTTT.

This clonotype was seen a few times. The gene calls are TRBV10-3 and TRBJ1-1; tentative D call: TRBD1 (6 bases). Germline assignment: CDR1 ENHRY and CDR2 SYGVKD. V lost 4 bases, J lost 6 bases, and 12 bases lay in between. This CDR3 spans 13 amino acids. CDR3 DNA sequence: TGTGCCATCAGTGGGACAGAAAATGCTGAAGCTTTCTTT. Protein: CAISGTENAEAFF.

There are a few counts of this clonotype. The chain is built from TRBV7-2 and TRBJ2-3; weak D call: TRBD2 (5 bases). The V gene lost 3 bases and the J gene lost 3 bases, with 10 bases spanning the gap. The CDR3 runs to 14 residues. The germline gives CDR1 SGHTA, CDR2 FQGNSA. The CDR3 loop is CASSFGGETDTQYF. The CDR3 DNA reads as TGTGCCAGCAGCTTCGGTGGGGAGACAGATACGCAGTATTTT.

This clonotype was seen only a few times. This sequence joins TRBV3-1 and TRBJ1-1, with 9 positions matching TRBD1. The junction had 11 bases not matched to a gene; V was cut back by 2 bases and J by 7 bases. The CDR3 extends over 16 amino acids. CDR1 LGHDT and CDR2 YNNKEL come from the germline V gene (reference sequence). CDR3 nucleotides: TGTGCCAGCAGCCAAAGATGCGAACAGGGGGCCGGTGAAGCTTTCTTT. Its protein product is CASSQRCEQGAGEAFF.

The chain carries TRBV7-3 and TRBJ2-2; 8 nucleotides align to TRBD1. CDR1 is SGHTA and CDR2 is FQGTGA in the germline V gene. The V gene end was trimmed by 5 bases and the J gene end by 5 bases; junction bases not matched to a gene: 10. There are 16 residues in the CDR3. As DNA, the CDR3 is TGTGCCAGCAGCCCCCAGGGGGCGGTTAGGACCGGGGAGCTGTTTTTT. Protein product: CASSPQGAVRTGELFF.

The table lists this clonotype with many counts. DNA for the CDR3: TGCGCCAGCAGCTTGCCCGAGAACACTGAAGCTTTCTTT. Amino acid sequence: CASSLPENTEAFF. The rearrangement joins TRBV5-1 to TRBJ1-1; the D is unclear. The CDR3 sequence is 13 residues long. Germline assignment: CDR1 SGHRS and CDR2 YFSETQ. Trimming stripped 1 base from V and 1 base from J, with 5 bases between.

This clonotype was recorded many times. The CDR3 is CASSRTPNTEAFF. Written as DNA, the CDR3 is TGTGCCAGCAGCCGGACTCCGAACACTGAAGCTTTCTTT. The chain joins TRBV5-5 to TRBJ1-1; D gene ambiguous. Germline CDR1 reads SGHKS; CDR2 reads YYEKEE (reference sequence). CDR3 length: 13 residues. Trimming pared 4 bases from V and 1 base from J, leaving 8 bases between.

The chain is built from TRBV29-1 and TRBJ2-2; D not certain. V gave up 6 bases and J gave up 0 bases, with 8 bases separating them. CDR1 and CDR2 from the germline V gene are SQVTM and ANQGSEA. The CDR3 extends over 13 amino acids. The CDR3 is CSVGSANTGELFF. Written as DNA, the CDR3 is TGCAGCGTCGGGTCAGCGAACACCGGGGAGCTGTTTTTT.